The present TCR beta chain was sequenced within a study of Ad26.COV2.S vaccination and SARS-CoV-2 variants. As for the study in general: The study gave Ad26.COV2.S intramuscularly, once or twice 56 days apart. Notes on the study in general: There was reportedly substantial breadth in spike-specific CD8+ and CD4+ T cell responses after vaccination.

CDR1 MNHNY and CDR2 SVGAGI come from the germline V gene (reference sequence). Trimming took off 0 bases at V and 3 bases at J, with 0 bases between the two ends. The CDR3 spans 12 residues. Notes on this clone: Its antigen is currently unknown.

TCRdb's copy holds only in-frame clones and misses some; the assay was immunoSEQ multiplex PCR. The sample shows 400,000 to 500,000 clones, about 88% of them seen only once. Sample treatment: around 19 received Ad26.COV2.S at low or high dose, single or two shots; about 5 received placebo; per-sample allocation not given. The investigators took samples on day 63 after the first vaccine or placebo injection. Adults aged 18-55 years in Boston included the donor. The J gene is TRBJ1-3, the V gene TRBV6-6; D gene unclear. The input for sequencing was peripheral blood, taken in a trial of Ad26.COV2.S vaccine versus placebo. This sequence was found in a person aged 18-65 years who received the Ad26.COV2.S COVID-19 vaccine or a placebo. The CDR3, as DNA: TGTGCCAGCAGTTACTCTGGAAACACCATATATTTT. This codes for CASSYSGNTIYF.